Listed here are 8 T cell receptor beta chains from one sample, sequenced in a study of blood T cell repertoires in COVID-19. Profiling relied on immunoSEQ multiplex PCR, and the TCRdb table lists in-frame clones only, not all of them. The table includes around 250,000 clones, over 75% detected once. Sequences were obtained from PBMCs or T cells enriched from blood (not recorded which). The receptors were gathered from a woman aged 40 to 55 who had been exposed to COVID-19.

CDR3 residues: CASSLYIGTQAYEQYF. The CDR3 DNA reads TGCGCCAGCAGCCTCTACATCGGGACACAAGCCTACGAGCAGTACTTC. This sequence joins TRBV4-3 and TRBJ2-7; D possibly corresponds to TRBD1 (6 bases). The germline V gene has CDR1 LGHNA and CDR2 YSLEER. Trimming pared 4 bases from V and 2 bases from J, leaving 18 bases between. CDR3 length: 16 residues.

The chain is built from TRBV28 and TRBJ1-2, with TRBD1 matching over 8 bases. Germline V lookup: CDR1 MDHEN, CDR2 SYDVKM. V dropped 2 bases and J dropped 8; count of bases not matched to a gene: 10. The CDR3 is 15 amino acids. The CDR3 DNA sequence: TGTGCCAGCAGTTTAGGTCAGGGGGCCCGATTGGGCTACACCTTC. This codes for CASSLGQGARLGYTF.

The CDR3 coding sequence is TGTGCCAGCAAGGGACAGGATAGCAATCAGCCCCAGCATTTT. Amino acid sequence: CASKGQDSNQPQHF. The chain joins TRBV7-9 to TRBJ1-5, with 8 bases lining up with TRBD1. CDR3 length equals 14 residues. V lost 7 bases, J lost 0 bases, and 2 bases stayed unmatched. Germline V gene data show CDR1 as SEHNR and CDR2 as FQNEAQ (reference sequence).

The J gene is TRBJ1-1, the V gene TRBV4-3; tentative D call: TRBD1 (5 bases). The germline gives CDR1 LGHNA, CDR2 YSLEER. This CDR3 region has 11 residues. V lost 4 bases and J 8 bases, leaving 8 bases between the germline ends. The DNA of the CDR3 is TGCGCCAGCAGCCGAGGACAAGAAGCTTTCTTT. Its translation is CASSRGQEAFF.

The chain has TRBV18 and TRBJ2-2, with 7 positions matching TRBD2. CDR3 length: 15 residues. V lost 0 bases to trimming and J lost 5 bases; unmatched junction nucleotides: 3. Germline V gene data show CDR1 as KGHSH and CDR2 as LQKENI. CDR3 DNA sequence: TGTGCCAGCTCACCACCGGGAGGGCCTACCGGGGAGCTGTTTTTT. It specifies CASSPPGGPTGELFF. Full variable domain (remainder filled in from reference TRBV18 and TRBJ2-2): NAGVMQNPRHLVRRRGQEARLRCSPMKGHSHVYWYRQLPEEGLKFMVYLQKENIIDESGMPKERFSAEFPKEGPSILRIQQVVRGDSAAYFCASSPPGGPTGELFFGEGSRLTVL.

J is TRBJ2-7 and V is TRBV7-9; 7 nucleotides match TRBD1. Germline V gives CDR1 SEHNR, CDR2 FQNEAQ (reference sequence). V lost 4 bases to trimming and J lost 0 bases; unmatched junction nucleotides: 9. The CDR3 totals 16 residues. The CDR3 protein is CASSSRRDRSSYEQYF. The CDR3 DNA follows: TGTGCCAGCAGCTCCCGACGGGACAGAAGCTCCTACGAGCAGTACTTC.

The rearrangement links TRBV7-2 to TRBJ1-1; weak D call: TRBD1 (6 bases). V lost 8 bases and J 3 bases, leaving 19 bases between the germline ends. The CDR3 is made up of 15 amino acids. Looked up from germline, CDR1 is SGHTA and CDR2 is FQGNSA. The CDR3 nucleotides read TGTGCCAGCCAATCAGGGGAGGGCTATGACACTGAAGCTTTCTTT. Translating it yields CASQSGEGYDTEAFF.

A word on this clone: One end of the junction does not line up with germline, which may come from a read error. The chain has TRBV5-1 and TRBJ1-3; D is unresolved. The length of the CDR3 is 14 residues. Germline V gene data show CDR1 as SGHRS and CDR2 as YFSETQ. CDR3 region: CASSPHPSGNTIYF. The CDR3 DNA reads TGTGCCAGCAGCCCACACCCCTCTGGAAACACCATATATTTT.